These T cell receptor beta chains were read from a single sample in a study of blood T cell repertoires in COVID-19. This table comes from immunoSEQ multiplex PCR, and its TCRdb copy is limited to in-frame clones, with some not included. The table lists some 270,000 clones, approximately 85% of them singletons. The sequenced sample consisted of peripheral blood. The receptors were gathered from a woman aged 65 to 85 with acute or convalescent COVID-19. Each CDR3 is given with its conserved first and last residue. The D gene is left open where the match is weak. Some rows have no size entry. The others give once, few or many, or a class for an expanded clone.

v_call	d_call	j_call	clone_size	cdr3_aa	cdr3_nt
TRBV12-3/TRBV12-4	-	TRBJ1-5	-	CASSSGKGQPQHF	TGTGCCAGCAGTTCAGGGAAAGGTCAGCCCCAGCATTTT
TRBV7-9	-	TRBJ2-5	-	CASSLDQGWTQYF	TGTGCCAGCAGCTTGGACCAGGGGTGGACCCAGTACTTC
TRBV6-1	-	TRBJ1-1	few	CASSDDIGNTEAFF	TGTGCCAGCAGTGATGACATCGGGAACACTGAAGCTTTCTTT
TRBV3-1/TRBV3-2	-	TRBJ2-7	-	CASRDNSYEQYF	TGTGCCAGCCGGGACAACTCCTACGAGCAGTACTTC
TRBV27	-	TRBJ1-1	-	CASMGSYTEAFF	TGTGCCAGCATGGGCAGCTATACTGAAGCTTTCTTT
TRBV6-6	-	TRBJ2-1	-	CASSRGGHSSYNEQFF	TGTGCCAGCAGTCGAGGGGGACATAGCTCCTACAATGAGCAGTTCTTC
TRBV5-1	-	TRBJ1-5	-	CASSPEPRGSQPQHF	TGCGCCAGCAGCCCGGAGCCACGGGGGAGTCAGCCCCAGCATTTT
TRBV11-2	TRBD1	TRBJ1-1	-	CASSLGRVAGGTEAFF	TGTGCCAGCAGCTTAGGGAGGGTGGCAGGGGGGACTGAAGCTTTCTTT
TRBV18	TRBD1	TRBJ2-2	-	CASSQTTGPGTGELFF	TGTGCCAGCTCACAGACGACAGGGCCGGGCACCGGGGAGCTGTTTTTT
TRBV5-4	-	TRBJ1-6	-	CASSYKERNSPLHF	TGTGCCAGCAGCTATAAGGAGAGGAATTCACCCCTCCACTTT
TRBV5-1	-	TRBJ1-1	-	CASSLLRGTEAFF	TGCGCCAGCAGCTTGCTTCGGGGGACTGAAGCTTTCTTT
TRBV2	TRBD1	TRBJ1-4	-	CASLWTGTNEKLFF	TGTGCCAGCCTGTGGACAGGGACTAATGAAAAACTGTTTTTT
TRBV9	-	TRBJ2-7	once	CASSGDSYEQYF	TGTGCCAGCAGCGGCGATTCCTACGAGCAGTACTTC
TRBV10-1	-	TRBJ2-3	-	CASSHRSDSTDTQYF	TGCGCCAGCTCTCACAGGTCAGATAGCACAGATACGCAGTATTTT
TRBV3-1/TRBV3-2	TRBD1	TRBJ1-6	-	CASSRTGTPLHF	TGTGCCAGCAGCCGGACAGGGACACCCCTCCACTTT
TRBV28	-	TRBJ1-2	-	CASSFPGAGYTF	TGTGCCAGCAGTTTCCCAGGGGCTGGCTACACCTTC
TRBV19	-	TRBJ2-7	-	CASSIGGRRAYEQYF	TGTGCCAGTAGTATAGGGGGGAGGAGGGCCTACGAGCAGTACTTC
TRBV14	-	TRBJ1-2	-	CASSRRVGLYGYTF	TGTGCCAGCAGCCGCAGGGTGGGGCTCTATGGCTACACCTTC
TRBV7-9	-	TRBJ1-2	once	CASSLDLDRFYGYTF	TGTGCCAGCAGCTTAGACCTCGACAGGTTCTATGGCTACACCTTC
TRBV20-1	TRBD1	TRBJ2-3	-	CSASIPGQPYTDTQYF	TGCAGTGCTAGTATCCCGGGACAGCCTTACACAGATACGCAGTATTTT
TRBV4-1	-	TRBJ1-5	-	CASSQEIDQPQHF	TGCGCCAGCAGCCAAGAAATAGATCAGCCCCAGCATTTT
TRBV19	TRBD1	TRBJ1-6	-	CASSSQSTGVRPSPLHF	TGTGCCAGTAGTAGTCAAAGTACAGGGGTCCGCCCATCACCCCTCCACTTT
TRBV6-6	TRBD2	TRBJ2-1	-	CASREGTSGVYEQFF	TGTGCCAGCAGAGAAGGGACTAGCGGGGTCTATGAGCAGTTCTTC
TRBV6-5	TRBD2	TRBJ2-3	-	CASSYGVAGGTDTQYF	TGTGCCAGCAGTTACGGGGTAGCGGGGGGCACAGATACGCAGTATTTT
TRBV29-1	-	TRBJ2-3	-	CSGARSDTQYF	TGCAGCGGGGCCCGATCAGATACGCAGTATTTT
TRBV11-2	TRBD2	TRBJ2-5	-	CASSPEGSSGGYQETQYF	TGTGCCAGCAGCCCCGAGGGGTCTAGCGGGGGGTACCAAGAGACCCAGTACTTC
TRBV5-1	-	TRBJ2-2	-	CASKAGEYLTGELFF	TGCGCCAGCAAAGCCGGGGAATACCTCACCGGGGAGCTGTTTTTT
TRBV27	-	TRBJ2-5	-	CASRPPQGQETQYF	TGTGCCAGCAGGCCACCTCAGGGTCAAGAGACCCAGTACTTC
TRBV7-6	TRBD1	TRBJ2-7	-	CASSLAEGGPYEQYF	TGTGCCAGCAGCTTAGCTGAAGGGGGCCCCTACGAGCAGTACTTC
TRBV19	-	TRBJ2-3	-	CASSDRARGTDTQYF	TGTGCCAGTAGCGACAGAGCCAGGGGTACAGATACGCAGTATTTT
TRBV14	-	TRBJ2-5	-	CASSIVPRAQYF	TGTGCCAGCAGCATCGTCCCGCGGGCCCAGTACTTC
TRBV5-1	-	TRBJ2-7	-	CASSLAGGAGVFEQYF	TGCGCCAGCAGCTTGGCGGGGGGCGCAGGGGTCTTCGAGCAGTACTTC
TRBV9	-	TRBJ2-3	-	CASSVGASGGPTTQYF	TGTGCCAGCAGCGTAGGGGCTAGTGGCGGGCCAACTACGCAGTATTTT
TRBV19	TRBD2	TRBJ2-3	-	CASSRGGRRTDTQYF	TGTGCCAGTAGTAGGGGGGGACGGAGAACAGATACGCAGTATTTT
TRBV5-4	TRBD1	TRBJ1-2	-	CASSLGQGPTNYGYTF	TGTGCCAGCAGTTTGGGACAGGGACCCACTAACTATGGCTACACCTTC
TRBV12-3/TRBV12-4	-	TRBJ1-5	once	CASRPGPGEAQHF	TGTGCCAGCAGGCCGGGGCCGGGGGAGGCCCAGCATTTT
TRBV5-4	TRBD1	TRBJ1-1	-	CASSLTGDSKTEAFF	TGTGCCAGCAGCTTGACAGGGGATTCAAAGACTGAAGCTTTCTTT
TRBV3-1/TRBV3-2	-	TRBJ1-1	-	CASSQEGSREAFF	TGTGCCAGCAGCCAAGAAGGGAGCCGGGAAGCTTTCTTT
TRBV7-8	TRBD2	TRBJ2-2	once	CASKAGGYTGELFF	TGTGCCAGCAAGGCGGGGGGGTACACCGGGGAGCTGTTTTTT
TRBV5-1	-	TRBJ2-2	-	CASSMGPSPTGELFF	TGCGCCAGCAGCATGGGCCCTAGTCCCACCGGGGAGCTGTTTTTT
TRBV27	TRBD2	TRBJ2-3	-	CASRLGLAGGLRTDTQYF	TGTGCCAGCAGACTCGGACTAGCGGGGGGGCTTCGCACAGATACGCAGTATTTT
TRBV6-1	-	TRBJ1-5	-	CASSEQGNQPQHF	TGTGCCAGCAGTGAACAGGGGAATCAGCCCCAGCATTTT
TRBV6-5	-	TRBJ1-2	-	CASSRGNPLRYGYTF	TGTGCCAGCAGTAGGGGCAACCCACTTCGCTATGGCTACACCTTC
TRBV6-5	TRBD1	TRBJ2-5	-	CASYHWDRVGETQYF	TGTGCCAGCTACCACTGGGACAGGGTGGGAGAGACCCAGTACTTC
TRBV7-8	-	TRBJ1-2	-	CASSLDPGNSNYGYTF	TGTGCCAGCAGCTTAGATCCAGGGAACTCTAACTATGGCTACACCTTC
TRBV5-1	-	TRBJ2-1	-	CASSASGGTYNEQFF	TGCGCCAGCAGCGCCTCAGGGGGGACTTACAATGAGCAGTTCTTC
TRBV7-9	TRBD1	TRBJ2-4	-	CASSPGQIAKNIQYF	TGTGCCAGCAGCCCGGGACAGATAGCCAAAAACATTCAGTACTTC
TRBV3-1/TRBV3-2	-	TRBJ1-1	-	CASSQEAPAEAFF	TGTGCCAGCAGCCAAGAAGCGCCCGCTGAAGCTTTCTTT
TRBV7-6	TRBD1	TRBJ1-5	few	CASSQGQGLEPQHF	TGTGCCAGCAGCCAGGGACAGGGGTTGGAGCCCCAGCATTTT
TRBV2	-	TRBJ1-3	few	CASRVVTVDGNTIYF	TGTGCCAGCAGGGTCGTCACAGTTGACGGAAACACCATATATTTT
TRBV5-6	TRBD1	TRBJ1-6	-	CASSSQDRGNSPLHF	TGTGCCAGCAGCTCCCAGGACAGGGGAAATTCACCCCTCCACTTT
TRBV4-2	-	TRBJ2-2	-	CASSQAGETGELFF	TGTGCCAGCAGCCAAGCGGGGGAGACCGGGGAGCTGTTTTTT
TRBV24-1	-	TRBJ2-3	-	CATSDFKGDTQYF	TGTGCCACCAGTGATTTTAAGGGGGATACGCAGTATTTT
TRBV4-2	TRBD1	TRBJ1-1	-	CASTAGGNTEAFF	TGTGCCAGCACAGCAGGGGGAAACACTGAAGCTTTCTTT
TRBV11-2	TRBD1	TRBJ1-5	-	CASSLGQGATVSNQPQHF	TGTGCCAGCAGCCTGGGGCAGGGGGCAACGGTTAGCAATCAGCCCCAGCATTTT
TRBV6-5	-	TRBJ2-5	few	CASRRQETQYF	TGTGCCAGCAGGAGACAAGAGACCCAGTACTTC
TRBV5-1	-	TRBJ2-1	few	CASSPPHPTENEQFF	TGCGCCAGCAGCCCCCCCCATCCGACAGAAAATGAGCAGTTCTTC